The text below deals with one T cell receptor beta chain. The patients had localized lung adenocarcinoma, a non-small cell subtype. This entry is derived from a study of CD4 and CD8 cells across lung adenocarcinoma regions. The CDR3 covers 16 residues. CDR1 is MNHNS and CDR2 is SASEGT in the germline V gene. MiXCR, applied by TCRdb to the PCR reads, yields one record per CDR3 protein. Among about 19,000 distinct CDR3 sequences, 46% were seen once, and the ten largest hold about 19%. This clonotype originated in a male donor with lung adenocarcinoma. The CD4 and CD8 labels of this study may be unreliable. This chain uses TRBV6-1 with TRBJ2-1; D may be TRBD1 (6 bases). The J call may not be correct, given that the DNA end is closer to TRBJ2-5. What was sequenced was CD4+ T cells from the margin of a lung tumor. Here the CDR3 DNA reads TGTGCCAGCAGTGAGACGGTTGGGGCAGGGGTAGAGACCCAGTACTTC. Its translation is CASSETVGAGVETQYF.